This T cell receptor (beta chain) comes out of a study of CD8 T cells in Susac syndrome. This CDR3 is 13 amino acids long. V was cut by 3 bases and J by 5 bases, with 9 bases left in between. The germline V gene has CDR1 SEHNR and CDR2 FQNEAQ (reference sequence). When the RNA was reverse transcribed, random hexamers were used with an input of about 0.45 to 1 ug. One entry per CDR3 protein, called by TCRdb with MiXCR from the immunoSEQ multiplex PCR reads. The data contain around 150,000 distinct CDR3 sequences, 90% to 96% of them singletons. The rearrangement uses TRBV7-9 and TRBJ2-3; TRBD2 is a possible D gene (6 bases). This TCR came from a human donor with Susac syndrome. Material: CD4+ T cells from PBMCs. The chain's CDR3 is CASSLDGRDTQYF. The CDR3 nucleotides are TGTGCCAGCAGCTTGGACGGGAGAGATACGCAGTATTTT.